The rows below give T cell receptor beta chains drawn from one sample of a study of shared clonotypes between healthy human individuals. TCRdb's copy holds only in-frame clones and misses some; the assay was immunoSEQ multiplex PCR. The sample has about 2 million clones, roughly 96% seen once. Sequenced input: naive CD4+ T cells sorted from blood. These receptors originate from a man between 18 and 35 years old in good health. The CDR3 runs from the conserved cysteine through the conserved F or W. A D gene is named only where the DNA matches it firmly. Some rows mark clone size as missing; the rest say once, few, many or name a class of expanded clone.

once TRBJ1-1 TRBV18 TRBD1 TGTGCCAGCTCACCGGACAGGGGAAGTACTGAAGCTTTCTTT CASSPDRGSTEAFF
- TRBJ2-1 TRBV30 TRBD2 TGTGCCTGGAGTTACGGGACTAGCGGGTTCAACAATGAGCAGTTCTTC CAWSYGTSGFNNEQFF
- TRBJ2-7 TRBV7-2 TRBD2 TGTGCCAGCAGCCCCCAGGGACTAGCGAACCACGAGCAGTACTTC CASSPQGLANHEQYF
- TRBJ2-7 TRBV18 TRBD1 TGTGCCAGCTCACTCGGGACAGCCTACGAGCAGTACTTC CASSLGTAYEQYF
- TRBJ2-1 TRBV11-2 TRBD2 TGTGCCAGCAGTCGGCTAGCGGGTTCCAATGAGCAGTTCTTC CASSRLAGSNEQFF
- TRBJ1-1 TRBV5-1 - TGCGCCAGCAGCTTTTCCTCGGGCACTGAAGCTTTCTTT CASSFSSGTEAFF
- TRBJ2-1 TRBV6-5 - TGTGCCAGCAGTTACCCCGGGGCTAGCCGGCCCCAGCAGTTCTTC CASSYPGASRPQQFF
- TRBJ2-3 TRBV10-3 TRBD1 TGTGCCATCAATGGACAGGGTGCAGATACGCAGTATTTT CAINGQGADTQYF
- TRBJ1-1 TRBV5-1 - TGCGCCAGCAGCGATCCCCCGGGTGAAGCTTTCTTT CASSDPPGEAFF
- TRBJ1-4 TRBV7-9 - TGTGCCAGCAGCCGGACAGAGGGTAATGAAAAACTGTTTTTT CASSRTEGNEKLFF
once TRBJ1-4 TRBV9 - TGTGCCAGCAGCGTAGCCGGGAGGTGGGATGAAAAACTGTTTTTT CASSVAGRWDEKLFF